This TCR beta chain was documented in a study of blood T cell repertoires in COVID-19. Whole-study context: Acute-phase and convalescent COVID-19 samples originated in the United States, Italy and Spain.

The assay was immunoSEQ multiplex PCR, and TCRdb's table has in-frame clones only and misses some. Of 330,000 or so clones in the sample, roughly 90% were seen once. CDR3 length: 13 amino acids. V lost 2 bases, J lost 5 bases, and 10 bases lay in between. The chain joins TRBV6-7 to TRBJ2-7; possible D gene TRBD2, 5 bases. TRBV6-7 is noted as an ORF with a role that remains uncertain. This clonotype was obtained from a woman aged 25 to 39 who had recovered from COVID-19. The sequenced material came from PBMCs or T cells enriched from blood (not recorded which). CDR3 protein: CASSYPDCNEQYF. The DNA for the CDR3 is TGTGCCAGCAGTTACCCGGACTGTAACGAGCAGTACTTC.